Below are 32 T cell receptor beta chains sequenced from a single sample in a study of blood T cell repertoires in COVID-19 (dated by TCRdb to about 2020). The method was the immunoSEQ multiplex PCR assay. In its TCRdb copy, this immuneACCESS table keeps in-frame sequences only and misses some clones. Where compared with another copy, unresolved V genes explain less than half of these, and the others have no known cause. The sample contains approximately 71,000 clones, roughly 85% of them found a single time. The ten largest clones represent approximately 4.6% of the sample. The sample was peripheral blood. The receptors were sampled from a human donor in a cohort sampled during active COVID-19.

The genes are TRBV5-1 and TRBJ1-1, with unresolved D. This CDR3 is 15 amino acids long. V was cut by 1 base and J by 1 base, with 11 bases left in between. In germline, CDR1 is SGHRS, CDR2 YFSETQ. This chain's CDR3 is CASSLSPEGNTEAFF. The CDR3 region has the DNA TGCGCCAGCAGCTTGTCTCCGGAGGGGAACACTGAAGCTTTCTTT.

The CDR3 sequence is CASSNPTGGILGYTF. The CDR3 nucleotides are TGTGCCAGCAGCAACCCGACAGGGGGGATCCTGGGCTACACCTTC. The V gene is TRBV7-2, the J gene TRBJ1-2, with 9 bases aligning to TRBD1. There are 15 residues in the CDR3. V gave up 5 bases and J gave up 8 bases; unmatched junction bases: 12. Germline loops: CDR1 SGHTA, CDR2 FQGNSA. Full variable domain (outside the CDR3, taken from reference TRBV7-2 and TRBJ1-2): GAGVSQSPSNKVTEKGKDVELRCDPISGHTALYWYRQSLGQGLEFLIYFQGNSAPDKSGLPSDRFSAERTGGSVSTLTIQRTQQEDSAVYLCASSNPTGGILGYTFGSGTRLTVV.

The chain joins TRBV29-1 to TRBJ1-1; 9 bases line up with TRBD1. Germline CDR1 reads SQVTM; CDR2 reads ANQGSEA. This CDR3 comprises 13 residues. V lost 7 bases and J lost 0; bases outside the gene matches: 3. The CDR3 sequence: CSDRQGVNTEAFF. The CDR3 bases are TGCAGCGACCGACAGGGGGTGAACACTGAAGCTTTCTTT.

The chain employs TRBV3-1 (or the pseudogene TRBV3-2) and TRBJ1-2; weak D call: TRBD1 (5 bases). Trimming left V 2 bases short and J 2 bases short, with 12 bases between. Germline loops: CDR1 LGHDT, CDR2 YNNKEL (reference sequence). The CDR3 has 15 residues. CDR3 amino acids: CASSQSGGENYGYTF. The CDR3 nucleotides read TGTGCCAGCAGCCAAAGTGGGGGGGAAAACTATGGCTACACCTTC.

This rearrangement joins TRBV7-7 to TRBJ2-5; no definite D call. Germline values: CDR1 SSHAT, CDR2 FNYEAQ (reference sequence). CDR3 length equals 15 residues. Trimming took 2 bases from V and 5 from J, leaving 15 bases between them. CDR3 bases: TGTGCCAGCAGCTTACGTTATTTAGCTGTGGAGACCCAGTACTTC. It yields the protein CASSLRYLAVETQYF.

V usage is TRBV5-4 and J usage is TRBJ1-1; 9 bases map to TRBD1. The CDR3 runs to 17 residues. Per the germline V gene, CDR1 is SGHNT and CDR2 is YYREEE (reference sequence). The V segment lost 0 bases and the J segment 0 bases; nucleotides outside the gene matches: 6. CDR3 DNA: TGTGCCAGCAGCTTGGACCAACAGGGGGCTATGAACACTGAAGCTTTCTTT. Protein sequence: CASSLDQQGAMNTEAFF.

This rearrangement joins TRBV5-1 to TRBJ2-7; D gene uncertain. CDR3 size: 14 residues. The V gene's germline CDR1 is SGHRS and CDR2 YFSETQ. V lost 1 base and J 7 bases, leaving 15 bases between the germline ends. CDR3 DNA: TGCGCCAGCAGCTTGACGATTCAATACGGTGAGCAGTACTTC. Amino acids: CASSLTIQYGEQYF.

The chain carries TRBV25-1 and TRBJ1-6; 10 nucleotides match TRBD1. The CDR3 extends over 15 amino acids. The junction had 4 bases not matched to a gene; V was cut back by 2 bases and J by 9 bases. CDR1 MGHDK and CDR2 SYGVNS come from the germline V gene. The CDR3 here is CASSEPGQGFSPLHF. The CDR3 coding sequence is TGTGCCAGCAGTGAACCGGGACAGGGGTTTTCACCCCTCCACTTT.

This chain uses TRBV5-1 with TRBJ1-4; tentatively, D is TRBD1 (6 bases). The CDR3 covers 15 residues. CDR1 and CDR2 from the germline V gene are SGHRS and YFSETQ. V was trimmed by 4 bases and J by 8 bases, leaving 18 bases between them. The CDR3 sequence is CASSPEGGEGEKLFF. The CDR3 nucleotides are TGCGCCAGCAGCCCGGAGGGGGGGGAAGGAGAAAAACTGTTTTTT.

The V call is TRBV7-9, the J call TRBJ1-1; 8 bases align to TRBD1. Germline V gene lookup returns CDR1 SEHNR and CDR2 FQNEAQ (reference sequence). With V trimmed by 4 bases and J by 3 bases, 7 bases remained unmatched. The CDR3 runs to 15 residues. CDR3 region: CASSSRQGLHTEAFF. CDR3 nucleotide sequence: TGTGCCAGCAGCTCAAGACAGGGGCTACACACTGAAGCTTTCTTT.

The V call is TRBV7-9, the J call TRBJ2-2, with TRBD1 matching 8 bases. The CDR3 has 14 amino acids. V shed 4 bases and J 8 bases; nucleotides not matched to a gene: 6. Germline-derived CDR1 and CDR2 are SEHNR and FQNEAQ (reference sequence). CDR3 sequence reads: CASSSYQGAGELFF. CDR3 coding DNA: TGTGCCAGCAGCTCTTACCAGGGGGCTGGGGAGCTGTTTTTT.

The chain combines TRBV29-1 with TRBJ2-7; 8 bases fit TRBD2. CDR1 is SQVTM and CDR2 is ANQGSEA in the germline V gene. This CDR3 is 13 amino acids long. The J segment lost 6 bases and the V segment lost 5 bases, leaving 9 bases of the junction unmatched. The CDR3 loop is CSVQREYQGEQYF. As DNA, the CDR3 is TGCAGCGTTCAGCGGGAGTATCAGGGCGAGCAGTACTTC.

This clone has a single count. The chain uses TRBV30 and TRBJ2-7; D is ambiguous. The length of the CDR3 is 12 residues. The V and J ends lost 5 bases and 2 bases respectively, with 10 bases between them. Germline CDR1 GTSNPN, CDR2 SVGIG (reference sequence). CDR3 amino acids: CAWQSGPYEQYF. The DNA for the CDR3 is TGTGCCTGGCAATCGGGTCCCTACGAGCAGTACTTC.

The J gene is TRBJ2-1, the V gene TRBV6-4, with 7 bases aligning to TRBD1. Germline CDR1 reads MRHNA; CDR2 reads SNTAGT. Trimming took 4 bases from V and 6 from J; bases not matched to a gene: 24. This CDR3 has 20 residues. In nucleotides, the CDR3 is TGTGCCAGCAGTGCGCGACCATACGGTACCTCAGGGGGAACGGGCAATGAGCAGTTCTTC. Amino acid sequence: CASSARPYGTSGGTGNEQFF.

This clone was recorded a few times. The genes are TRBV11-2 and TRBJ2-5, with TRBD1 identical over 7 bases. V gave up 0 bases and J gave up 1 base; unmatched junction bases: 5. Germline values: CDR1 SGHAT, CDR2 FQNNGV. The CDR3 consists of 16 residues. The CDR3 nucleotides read TGTGCCAGCAGCTTAGATGGGGACAGCCTCCAAGAGACCCAGTACTTC. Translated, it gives CASSLDGDSLQETQYF.

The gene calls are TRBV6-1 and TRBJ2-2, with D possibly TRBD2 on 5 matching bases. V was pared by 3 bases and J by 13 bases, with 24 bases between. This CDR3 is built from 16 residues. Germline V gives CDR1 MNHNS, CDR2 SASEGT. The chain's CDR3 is CASSDGTRAAYRGLFF. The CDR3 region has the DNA TGTGCCAGCAGTGATGGAACTAGGGCCGCGTATCGGGGGCTGTTTTTT.

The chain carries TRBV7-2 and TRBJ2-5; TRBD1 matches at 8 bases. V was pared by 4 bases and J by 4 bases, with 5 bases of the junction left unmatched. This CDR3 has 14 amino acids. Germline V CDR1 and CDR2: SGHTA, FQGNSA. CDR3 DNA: TGTGCCAGCAGCTCCGGACAGGGTAGAGAGACCCAGTACTTC. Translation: CASSSGQGRETQYF.

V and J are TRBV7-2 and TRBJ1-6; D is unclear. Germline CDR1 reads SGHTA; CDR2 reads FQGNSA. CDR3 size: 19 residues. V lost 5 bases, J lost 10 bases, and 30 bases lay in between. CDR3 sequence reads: CASSLGLRLFGVDGSPLHF. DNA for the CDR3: TGTGCCAGCAGCCTGGGCCTTCGGCTCTTCGGGGTTGATGGGTCACCCCTCCACTTT. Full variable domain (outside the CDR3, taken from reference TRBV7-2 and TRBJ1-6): GAGVSQSPSNKVTEKGKDVELRCDPISGHTALYWYRQSLGQGLEFLIYFQGNSAPDKSGLPSDRFSAERTGGSVSTLTIQRTQQEDSAVYLCASSLGLRLFGVDGSPLHFGNGTRLTVT.

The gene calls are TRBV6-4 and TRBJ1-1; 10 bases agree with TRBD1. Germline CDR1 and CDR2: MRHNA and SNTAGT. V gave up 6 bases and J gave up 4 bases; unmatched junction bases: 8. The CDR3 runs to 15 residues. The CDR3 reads CASSLTGGFGTEAFF. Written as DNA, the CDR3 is TGTGCCAGCAGCTTGACAGGGGGCTTCGGCACTGAAGCTTTCTTT.

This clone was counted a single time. In DNA, the CDR3 is TGTGCCAGCAGGGGGACAGCGAACACCGGGGAGCTGTTTTTT. This translates into CASRGTANTGELFF. This chain uses TRBV2 with TRBJ2-2; 7 bases match TRBD1. Trimming took 6 bases from V and 0 from J; bases not matched to a gene: 1. Germline V CDR1 and CDR2: SNHLY, FYNNEI. The CDR3 is 14 residues long. Full variable domain (outside the CDR3, taken from reference TRBV2 and TRBJ2-2): EPEVTQTPSHQVTQMGQEVILRCVPISNHLYFYWYRQILGQKVEFLVSFYNNEISEKSEIFDDQFSVERPDGSNFTLKIRSTKLEDSAMYFCASRGTANTGELFFGEGSRLTVL.

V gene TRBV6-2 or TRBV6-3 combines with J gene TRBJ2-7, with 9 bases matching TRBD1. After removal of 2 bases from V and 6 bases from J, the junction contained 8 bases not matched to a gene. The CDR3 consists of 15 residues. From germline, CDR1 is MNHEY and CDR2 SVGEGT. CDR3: CASSYRQGEYGEQYF. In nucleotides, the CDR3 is TGTGCCAGCAGTTACCGACAGGGGGAATACGGCGAGCAGTACTTC.

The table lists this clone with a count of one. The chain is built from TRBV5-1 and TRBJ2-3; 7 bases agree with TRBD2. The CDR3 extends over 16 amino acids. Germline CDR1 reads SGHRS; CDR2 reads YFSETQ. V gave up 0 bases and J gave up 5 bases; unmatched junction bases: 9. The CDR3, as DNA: TGCGCCAGCAGCTTGGGAAGTCCAAGGGAGGGAGATACGCAGTATTTT. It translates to CASSLGSPREGDTQYF. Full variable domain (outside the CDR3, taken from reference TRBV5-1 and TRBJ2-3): KAGVTQTPRYLIKTRGQQVTLSCSPISGHRSVSWYQQTPGQGLQFLFEYFSETQRNKGNFPGRFSGRQFSNSRSEMNVSTLELGDSALYLCASSLGSPREGDTQYFGPGTRLTVL.

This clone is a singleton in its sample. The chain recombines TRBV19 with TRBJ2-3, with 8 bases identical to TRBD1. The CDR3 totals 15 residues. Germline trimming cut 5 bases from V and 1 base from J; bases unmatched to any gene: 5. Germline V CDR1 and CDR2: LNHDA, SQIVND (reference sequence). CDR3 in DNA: TGTGCCAGTAGTGCAGGGGGCCCACGCACAGATACGCAGTATTTT. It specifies CASSAGGPRTDTQYF.

The CDR3 is CASSTRQGSNTEAFF. The CDR3 nucleotides are TGTGCCAGCAGCACCAGACAGGGCTCGAACACTGAAGCTTTCTTT. This chain links TRBV7-8 with TRBJ1-1, with 7 bases lining up with TRBD1. Germline CDR1 SGHVS, CDR2 FQNEAQ. CDR3 size: 15 residues. V trimming: 5 bases; J trimming: 1 base; junction bases outside the gene matches: 7.

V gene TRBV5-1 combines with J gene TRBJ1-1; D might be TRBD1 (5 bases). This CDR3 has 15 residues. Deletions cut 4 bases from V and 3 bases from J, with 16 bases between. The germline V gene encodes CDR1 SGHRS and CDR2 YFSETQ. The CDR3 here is CASSTRPQGDTEAFF. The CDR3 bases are TGCGCCAGCAGCACTCGACCACAAGGGGACACTGAAGCTTTCTTT.

In DNA form, the CDR3 reads TGTGCCAGTAGATCAGTGGACATTCAGTACTTC. Translation gives CASRSVDIQYF. J is TRBJ2-4 and V is TRBV19; no clear D. The CDR3 totals 11 residues. V shed 6 bases and J shed 8 bases, with 8 bases lying between them. Germline V lookup: CDR1 LNHDA, CDR2 SQIVND (reference sequence).

The CDR3, as DNA: TGTGCCAGCAGCTTGGATGGGGGCATAGGGAACACTGAAGCTTTCTTT. It yields the protein CASSLDGGIGNTEAFF. The V gene is TRBV5-5, the J gene TRBJ1-1; weak D call: TRBD1 (6 bases). Germline CDR1 reads SGHKS; CDR2 reads YYEKEE (reference sequence). Between the trimmed V and J ends, which lost 0 bases and 1 base, there was a span of 13 bases. This CDR3 is built from 16 residues.

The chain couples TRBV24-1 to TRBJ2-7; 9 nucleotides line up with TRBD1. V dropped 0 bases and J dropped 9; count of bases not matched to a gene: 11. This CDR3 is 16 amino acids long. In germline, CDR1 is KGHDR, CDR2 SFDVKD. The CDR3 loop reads CATSDLPGTGSGRQYF. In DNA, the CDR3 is TGTGCCACCAGTGATTTGCCCGGGACAGGGTCGGGGAGGCAGTACTTC.

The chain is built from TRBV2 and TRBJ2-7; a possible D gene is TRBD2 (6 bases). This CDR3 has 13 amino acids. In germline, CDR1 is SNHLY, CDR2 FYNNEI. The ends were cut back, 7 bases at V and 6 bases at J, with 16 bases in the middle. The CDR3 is CASNRRGGAEQYF. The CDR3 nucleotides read TGTGCCAGCAATAGAAGAGGAGGGGCCGAGCAGTACTTC.

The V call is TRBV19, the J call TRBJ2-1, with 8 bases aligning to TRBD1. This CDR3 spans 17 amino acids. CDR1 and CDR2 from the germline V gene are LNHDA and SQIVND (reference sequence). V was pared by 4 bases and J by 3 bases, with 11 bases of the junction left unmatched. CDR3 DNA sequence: TGTGCCAGTAGTAAGGGTTGGACAGGGCTGGGCTACAATGAGCAGTTCTTC. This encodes CASSKGWTGLGYNEQFF.

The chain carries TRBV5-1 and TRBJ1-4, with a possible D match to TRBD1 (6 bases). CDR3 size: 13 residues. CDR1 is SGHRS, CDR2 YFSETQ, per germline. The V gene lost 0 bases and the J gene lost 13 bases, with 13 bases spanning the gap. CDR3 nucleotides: TGCGCCAGCAGCTTGGCCGAGGGGGAGAGACTGTTTTTT. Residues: CASSLAEGERLFF.

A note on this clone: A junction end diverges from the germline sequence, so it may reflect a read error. Written as DNA, the CDR3 is TGTGCCAGCAGCCAAGAATTGGAGGGACAGGGGAAAAAGTTT. This sequence encodes CASSQELEGQGKKF. V usage is TRBV4-2 and J usage is TRBJ1-3; 10 bases match TRBD1. The CDR3 loop spans 14 amino acids. Germline CDR1 and CDR2: LGHNA and YNFKEQ.